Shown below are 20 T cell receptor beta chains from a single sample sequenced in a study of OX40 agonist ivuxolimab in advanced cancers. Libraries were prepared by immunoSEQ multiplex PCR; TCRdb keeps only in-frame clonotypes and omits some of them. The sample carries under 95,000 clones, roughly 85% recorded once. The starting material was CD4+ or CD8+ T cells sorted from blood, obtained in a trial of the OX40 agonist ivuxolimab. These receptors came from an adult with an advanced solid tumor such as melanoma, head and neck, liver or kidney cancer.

This CDR3 is CSVHGGSYEQYF. CDR3 nucleotide sequence: TGCAGCGTTCACGGGGGGTCATACGAGCAGTACTTC. The chain combines TRBV29-1 with TRBJ2-7; TRBD2 agrees at 7 bases. Germline CDR1 and CDR2: SQVTM and ANQGSEA. The CDR3 runs 12 residues. J gave up 4 bases and V 5 bases, and 5 bases lay outside the gene matches.

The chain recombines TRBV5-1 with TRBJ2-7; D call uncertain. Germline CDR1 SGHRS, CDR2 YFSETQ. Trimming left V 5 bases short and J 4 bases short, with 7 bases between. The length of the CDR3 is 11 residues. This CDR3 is CASRPRYEQYF. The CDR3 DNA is TGCGCCAGCAGGCCGAGGTACGAGCAGTACTTC.

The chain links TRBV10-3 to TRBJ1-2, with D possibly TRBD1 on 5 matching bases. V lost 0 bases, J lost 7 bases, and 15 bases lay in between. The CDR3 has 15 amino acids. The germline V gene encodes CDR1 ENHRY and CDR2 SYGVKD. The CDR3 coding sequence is TGTGCCATCAGTGAGTCGATCGGGGACTCAAGTGGCTACACCTTC. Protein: CAISESIGDSSGYTF.

Here the CDR3 DNA reads TGTGCCAGCGGACGGCCTAATCAGCCCCAGCATTTT. It specifies CASGRPNQPQHF. V gene TRBV6-5 combines with J gene TRBJ1-5; D not certain. V was shortened by 8 bases and J by 4 bases, with 9 bases between the two germline ends. This CDR3 has 12 residues. CDR1 is MNHEY, CDR2 SVGAGI, per germline.

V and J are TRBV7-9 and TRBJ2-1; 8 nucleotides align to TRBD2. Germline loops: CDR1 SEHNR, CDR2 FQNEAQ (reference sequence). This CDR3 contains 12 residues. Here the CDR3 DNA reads TGTGGGACTAGCTGGGACCACAATGAGCAGTTCTTC. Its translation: CGTSWDHNEQFF.

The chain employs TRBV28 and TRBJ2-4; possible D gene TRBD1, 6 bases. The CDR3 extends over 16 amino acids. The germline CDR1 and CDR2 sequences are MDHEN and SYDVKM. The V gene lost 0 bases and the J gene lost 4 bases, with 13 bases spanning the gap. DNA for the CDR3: TGTGCCAGCAGTTTATGGGGGGCCCCACCGAAAAACATTCAGTACTTC. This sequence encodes CASSLWGAPPKNIQYF.

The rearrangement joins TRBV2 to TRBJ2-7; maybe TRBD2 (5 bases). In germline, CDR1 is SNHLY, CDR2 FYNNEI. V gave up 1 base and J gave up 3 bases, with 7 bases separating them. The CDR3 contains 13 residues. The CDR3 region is CASSEERDYEQYF. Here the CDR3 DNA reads TGTGCCAGCAGTGAAGAGAGGGACTACGAGCAGTACTTC.

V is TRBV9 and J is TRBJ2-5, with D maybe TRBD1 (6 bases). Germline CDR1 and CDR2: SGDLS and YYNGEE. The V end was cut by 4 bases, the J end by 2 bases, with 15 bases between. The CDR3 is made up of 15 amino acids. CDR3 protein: CASSHYGQSQETQYF. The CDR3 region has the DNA TGTGCCAGCAGCCACTATGGACAGAGTCAAGAGACCCAGTACTTC.

The CDR3 nucleotides read TGTGCCAGCAGCATTCCGGGACTTGACGAGCAGTACTTC. This codes for CASSIPGLDEQYF. The V gene is TRBV7-9, the J gene TRBJ2-7; TRBD2 is a possible D gene (6 bases). The CDR3 totals 13 residues. Germline values: CDR1 SEHNR, CDR2 FQNEAQ (reference sequence). Trimming cost V 5 bases and J 5 bases, with 13 bases left between them.

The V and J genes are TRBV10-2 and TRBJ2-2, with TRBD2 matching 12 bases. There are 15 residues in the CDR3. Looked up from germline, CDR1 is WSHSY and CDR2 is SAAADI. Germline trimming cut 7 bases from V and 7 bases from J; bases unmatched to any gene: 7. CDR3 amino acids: CASKLAGGPVGELFF. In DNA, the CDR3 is TGCGCCAGCAAGCTAGCGGGAGGGCCTGTCGGGGAGCTGTTTTTT.

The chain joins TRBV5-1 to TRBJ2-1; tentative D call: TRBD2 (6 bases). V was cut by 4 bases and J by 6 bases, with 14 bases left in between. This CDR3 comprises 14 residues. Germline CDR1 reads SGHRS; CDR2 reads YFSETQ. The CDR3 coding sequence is TGCGCCAGCAGCCAATATCTAGCGAGCAATGAGCAGTTCTTC. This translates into CASSQYLASNEQFF.

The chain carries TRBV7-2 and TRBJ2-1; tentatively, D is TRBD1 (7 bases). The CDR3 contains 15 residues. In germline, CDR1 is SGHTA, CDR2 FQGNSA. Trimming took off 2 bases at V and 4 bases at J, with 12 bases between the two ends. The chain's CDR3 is CASSLISGGYNEQFF. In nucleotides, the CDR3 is TGTGCCAGCAGCTTAATCTCAGGGGGGTACAATGAGCAGTTCTTC. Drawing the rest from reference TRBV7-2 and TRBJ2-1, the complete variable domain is GAGVSQSPSNKVTEKGKDVELRCDPISGHTALYWYRQSLGQGLEFLIYFQGNSAPDKSGLPSDRFSAERTGGSVSTLTIQRTQQEDSAVYLCASSLISGGYNEQFFGPGTRLTVL.

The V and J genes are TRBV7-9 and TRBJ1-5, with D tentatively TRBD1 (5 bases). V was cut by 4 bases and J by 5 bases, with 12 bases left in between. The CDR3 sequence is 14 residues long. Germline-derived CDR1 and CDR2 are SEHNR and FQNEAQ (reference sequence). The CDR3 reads CASSWDGKDQPQHF. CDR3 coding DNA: TGTGCCAGCAGCTGGGACGGGAAAGATCAGCCCCAGCATTTT. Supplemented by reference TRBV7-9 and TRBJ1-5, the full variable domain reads DTGVSQNPRHKITKRGQNVTFRCDPISEHNRLYWYRQTLGQGPEFLTYFQNEAQLEKSRLLSDRFSAERPKGSFSTLEIQRTEQGDSAMYLCASSWDGKDQPQHFGDGTRLSIL.

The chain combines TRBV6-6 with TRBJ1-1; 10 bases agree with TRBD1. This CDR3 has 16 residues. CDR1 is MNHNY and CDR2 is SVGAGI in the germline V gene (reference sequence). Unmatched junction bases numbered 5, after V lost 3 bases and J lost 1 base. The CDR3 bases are TGTGCCAGCAGTTATGCGACAGGGGGCGCGAACACTGAAGCTTTCTTT. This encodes CASSYATGGANTEAFF.

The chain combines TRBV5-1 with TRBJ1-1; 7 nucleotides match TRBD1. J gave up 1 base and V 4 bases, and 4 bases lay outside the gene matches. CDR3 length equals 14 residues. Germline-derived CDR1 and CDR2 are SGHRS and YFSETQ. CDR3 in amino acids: CASSTGTANTEAFF. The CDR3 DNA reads TGCGCCAGCAGCACCGGGACAGCGAACACTGAAGCTTTCTTT.

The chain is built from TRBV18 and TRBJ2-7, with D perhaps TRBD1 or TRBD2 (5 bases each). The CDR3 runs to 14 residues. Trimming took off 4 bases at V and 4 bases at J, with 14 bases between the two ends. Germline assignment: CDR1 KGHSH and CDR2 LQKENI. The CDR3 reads CASSHSGPSYEQYF. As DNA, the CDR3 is TGTGCCAGCTCACATTCGGGACCCTCATACGAGCAGTACTTC.

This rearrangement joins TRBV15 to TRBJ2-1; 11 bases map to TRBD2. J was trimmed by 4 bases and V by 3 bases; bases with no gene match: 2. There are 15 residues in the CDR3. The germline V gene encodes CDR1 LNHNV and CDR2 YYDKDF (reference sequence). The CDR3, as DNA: TGTGCCACCAGCAGGGGGACTAGCGGTTACAATGAGCAGTTCTTC. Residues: CATSRGTSGYNEQFF. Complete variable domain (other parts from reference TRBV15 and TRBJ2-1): DAMVIQNPRYQVTQFGKPVTLSCSQTLNHNVMYWYQQKSSQAPKLLFHYYDKDFNNEADTPDNFQSRRPNTSFCFLDIRSPGLGDTAMYLCATSRGTSGYNEQFFGPGTRLTVL.

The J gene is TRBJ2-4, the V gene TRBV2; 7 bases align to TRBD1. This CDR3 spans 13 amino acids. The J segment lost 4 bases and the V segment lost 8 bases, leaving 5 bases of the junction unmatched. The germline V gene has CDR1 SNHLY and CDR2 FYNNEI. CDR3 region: CASGTGQKNIQYF. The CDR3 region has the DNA TGTGCCAGCGGGACGGGACAGAAAAACATTCAGTACTTC. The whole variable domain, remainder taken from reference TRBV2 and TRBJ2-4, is EPEVTQTPSHQVTQMGQEVILRCVPISNHLYFYWYRQILGQKVEFLVSFYNNEISEKSEIFDDQFSVERPDGSNFTLKIRSTKLEDSAMYFCASGTGQKNIQYFGAGTRLSVL.

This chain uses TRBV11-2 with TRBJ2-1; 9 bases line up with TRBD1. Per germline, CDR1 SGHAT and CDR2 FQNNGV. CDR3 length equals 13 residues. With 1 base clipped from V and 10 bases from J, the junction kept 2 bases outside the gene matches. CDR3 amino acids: CASSLVGTGEQFF. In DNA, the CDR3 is TGTGCCAGCAGCTTAGTGGGGACAGGGGAGCAGTTCTTC.

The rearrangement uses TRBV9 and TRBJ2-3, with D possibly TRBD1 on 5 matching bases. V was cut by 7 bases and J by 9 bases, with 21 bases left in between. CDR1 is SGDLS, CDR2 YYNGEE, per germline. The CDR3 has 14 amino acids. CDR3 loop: CASGASPDRSTQYF. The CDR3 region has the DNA TGTGCCAGCGGGGCCTCCCCGGACCGGTCGACGCAGTATTTT.